This T cell receptor (beta chain) was obtained from a study of response to subunit inactivated influenza vaccine. Study-wide findings and caveats: Authors suggested each seasonal flu vaccination may recruit only limited numbers of new T cells.

TCRdb re-derived calls from the RT-PCR reads in MiXCR, one entry per CDR3 protein. Of approximately 500,000 distinct CDR3 sequences listed, about 15% are singletons. The V gene end was trimmed by 6 bases and the J gene end by 0 bases; junction bases not matched to a gene: 3. In germline, CDR1 is SGHAT, CDR2 FQNNGV. The CDR3 is made up of 14 amino acids. To note about this clonotype: Its specificity is unknown.

The J gene is TRBJ2-3, the V gene TRBV11-2, with 7 bases matching TRBD1. Sequences were derived from PBMCs from blood, sampled 11 to 12 days after vaccination. The TCR sequence derives from a man in his forties or fifties who received an inactivated influenza vaccine. The CDR3 region has the DNA TGTGCCAGCAGACGGGGACAGAGCACAGATACGCAGTATTTT. This translates into CASRRGQSTDTQYF.